What follows are 3 T cell receptor beta chains derived from one specimen sequenced in a study of blood T cell repertoires in COVID-19. The repertoire was sequenced with immunoSEQ multiplex PCR; TCRdb's copy has only in-frame clones and lacks some. The sample holds approximately 530,000 clones; approximately 88% are singletons and the top ten take less than 9%. The sequenced material came from peripheral blood. The receptor set was obtained from a woman between 50 and 59 years old with COVID-19, enrolled during active disease.

Concerning this clone itself: Other nucleotide sequences in the sample specify the same CDR3. CDR3 DNA: TGTGCCAGCAGCTTAGTCGACACCATATATTTT. It translates to CASSLVDTIYF. V is TRBV11-2 and J is TRBJ1-3; no reliable D call. The CDR3 runs 11 residues. Trimming pared 1 base from V and 8 bases from J, leaving 3 bases between. The germline V gene encodes CDR1 SGHAT and CDR2 FQNNGV.

CDR3 region: CASSYSMLAAGELFF. CDR3 in DNA: TGTGCCAGCAGTTACTCGATGTTGGCAGCCGGGGAGCTGTTTTTT. The chain joins TRBV6-2 or TRBV6-3 to TRBJ2-2; D unclear. The germline gives CDR1 MNHEY, CDR2 SVGEGT. The length of the CDR3 is 15 residues. V was shortened by 0 bases and J by 6 bases, with 11 bases between the two germline ends.

The CDR3: CASSPSMNTEAFF. In DNA form, the CDR3 reads TGTGCCAGCAGCCCCAGTATGAACACTGAAGCTTTCTTT. The chain carries TRBV28 and TRBJ1-1; D gene ambiguous. Trimming shortened V by 6 bases and J by 0 bases, and 8 bases separated the two germline ends. The CDR3 runs to 13 residues. Germline V gene sequence: CDR1 MDHEN, CDR2 SYDVKM.